This TCR beta chain is drawn from a study of T cells in placental villitis. Study outcomes and limitations: Villitis of unknown etiology showed control-like CMV-specific clone frequencies, roughly 0.001 versus 0.011 in CMV. Small decidual contamination means some T cells, especially in controls, may be decidual.

This was the immunoSEQ v4 assay. TCRdb's copy holds only in-frame clones and misses some; the assay was immunoSEQ multiplex PCR. Of several thousand clones detected, around 78% appear once; the ten largest clones hold over 7.5%. V was clipped by 1 base and J by 0 bases, with 4 bases between them. The CDR3 runs to 15 residues. Germline CDR1 reads SEHNR; CDR2 reads FQNEAQ (reference sequence). The table lists this clone with a few counts. What it binds is unknown. Four or five unmatched placentae had confirmed cytomegalovirus or Toxoplasma gondii villitis. The sequence derives from a human patient with infectious villitis; the placental T cells may come from both mother and fetus. Sample: placental tissue containing maternal and fetal cells. V usage is TRBV7-9 and J usage is TRBJ1-6; D uncertain. The DNA for the CDR3 is TGTGCCAGCAGCTTAGACGGCTCCTATAATTCACCCCTCCACTTT. It encodes CASSLDGSYNSPLHF.